The next 4 T cell receptor beta chains were all read from a single sample in a study of T-cell memory formation after mild COVID-19. TCRdb recomputed calls from the 5' RACE reads with MiXCR, one row per CDR3 protein. The sample has roughly 500,000 distinct CDR3 sequences, about a fifth seen once. What was sequenced was PBMCs or a T cell subset sorted from them (not recorded which). These receptors were taken from an adult woman who had mild COVID-19 (a few samples of this study predate the infection). Cell type and time point are not known.

The chain recombines TRBV29-1 with TRBJ2-1; D gene uncertain. This CDR3 spans 15 amino acids. CDR1 and CDR2 from the germline V gene are SQVTM and ANQGSEA. The CDR3 DNA follows: TGCATCGTCCTGACTCCCCTGGTCCCCTACAATGAGCAGTTCTTC. Its translation is CIVLTPLVPYNEQFF.

This clonotype was counted only a few times. This chain connects TRBV5-4 to TRBJ2-1; TRBD2 agrees at 8 bases. The CDR3 extends over 15 amino acids. The trim removed 4 bases at V and 3 bases at J, leaving 6 bases unmatched. CDR1 SGHNT and CDR2 YYREEE come from the germline V gene (reference sequence). The CDR3 here is CASSNGGANYNEQFF. The CDR3 DNA reads as TGTGCCAGCAGCAACGGGGGGGCCAACTACAATGAGCAGTTCTTC.

This clonotype was seen a few times. This rearrangement joins TRBV6-4 to TRBJ2-3; a possible D gene is TRBD2 (6 bases). Between the trimmed V and J ends, which lost 3 bases and 6 bases, there was a span of 16 bases. Germline loops: CDR1 MRHNA, CDR2 SNTAGT. The CDR3 spans 15 residues. CDR3 sequence: CASSESGDSGDTQYF. The DNA of the CDR3 is TGTGCCAGCAGTGAATCGGGAGATAGCGGCGATACGCAGTATTTT.

This clonotype came up many times. The chain links TRBV2 to TRBJ2-1; D might be TRBD2 (6 bases). Germline V gives CDR1 SNHLY, CDR2 FYNNEI. Trimming left V 8 bases short and J 4 bases short, with 15 bases between. The CDR3 consists of 14 residues. The CDR3 loop reads CASGAGSGYNEQFF. The CDR3 bases are TGTGCCAGCGGAGCGGGCTCTGGGTACAATGAGCAGTTCTTC.